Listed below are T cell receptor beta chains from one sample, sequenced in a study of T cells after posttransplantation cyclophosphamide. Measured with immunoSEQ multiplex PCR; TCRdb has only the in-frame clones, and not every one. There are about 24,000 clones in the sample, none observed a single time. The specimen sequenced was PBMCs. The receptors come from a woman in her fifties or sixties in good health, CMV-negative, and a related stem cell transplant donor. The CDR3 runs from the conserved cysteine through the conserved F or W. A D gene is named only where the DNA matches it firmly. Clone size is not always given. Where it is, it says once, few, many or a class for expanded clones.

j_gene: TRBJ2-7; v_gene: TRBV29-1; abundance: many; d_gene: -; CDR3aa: CSVKTGPLGEQYF; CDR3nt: TGCAGCGTGAAGACAGGCCCTTTGGGGGAGCAGTACTTC
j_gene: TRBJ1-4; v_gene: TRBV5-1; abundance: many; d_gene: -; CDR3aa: CASSLGSGRQGEKLFF; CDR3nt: TGCGCCAGCAGCTTGGGTTCCGGGAGGCAGGGTGAAAAACTGTTTTTT
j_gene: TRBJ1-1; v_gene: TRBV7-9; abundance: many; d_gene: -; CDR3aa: CASSPTADGEAFF; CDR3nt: TGTGCCAGCAGCCCCACGGCGGATGGTGAAGCTTTCTTT
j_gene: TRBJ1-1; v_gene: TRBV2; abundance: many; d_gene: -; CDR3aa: CASTVQLESEAFF; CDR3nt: TGTGCCAGCACCGTACAATTGGAGTCTGAAGCTTTCTTT
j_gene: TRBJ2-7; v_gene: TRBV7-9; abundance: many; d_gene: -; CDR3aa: CASSLAQLRAPFFSYEQYF; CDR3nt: TGTGCCAGCAGCTTAGCTCAACTCAGGGCCCCTTTCTTCTCCTACGAGCAGTACTTC
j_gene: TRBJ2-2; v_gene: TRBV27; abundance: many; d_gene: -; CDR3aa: CASSFRRDSLYTGELFF; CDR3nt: TGTGCCAGCAGTTTCCGGCGGGACAGCTTATACACCGGGGAGCTGTTTTTT
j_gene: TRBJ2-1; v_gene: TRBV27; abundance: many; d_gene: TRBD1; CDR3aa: CASSLWGTAHEQFF; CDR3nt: TGTGCCAGCAGTTTATGGGGGACAGCCCATGAGCAGTTCTTC
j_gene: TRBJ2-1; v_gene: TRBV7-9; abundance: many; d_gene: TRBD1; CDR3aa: CASSLSGQGAYSSYNEQFF; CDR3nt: TGTGCCAGCAGCTTGTCGGGACAGGGGGCCTATAGCTCCTACAATGAGCAGTTCTTC
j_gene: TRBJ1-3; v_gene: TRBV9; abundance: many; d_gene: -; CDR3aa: CAGSVGGGSGNTIYF; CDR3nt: TGTGCCGGCAGCGTGGGTGGAGGGTCTGGAAACACCATATATTTT
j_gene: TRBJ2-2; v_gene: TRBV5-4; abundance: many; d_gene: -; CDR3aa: CASWGSGPNTGELFF; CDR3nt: TGTGCCAGCTGGGGTAGCGGTCCGAACACCGGGGAGCTGTTTTTT
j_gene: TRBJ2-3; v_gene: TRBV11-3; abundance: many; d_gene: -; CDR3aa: CASSLTEKYSTDTQYF; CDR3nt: TGTGCCAGCAGCCTTACGGAGAAATACAGCACAGATACGCAGTATTTT
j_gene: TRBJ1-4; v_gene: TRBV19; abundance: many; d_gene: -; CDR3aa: CASSILRAGEEKLFF; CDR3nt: TGTGCCAGTAGTATTCTAAGGGCGGGGGAAGAAAAACTGTTTTTT
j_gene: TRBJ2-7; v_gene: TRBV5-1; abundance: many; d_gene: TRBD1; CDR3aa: CASSDGTGFGEQYF; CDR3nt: TGCGCCAGCAGCGATGGGACAGGCTTTGGTGAGCAGTACTTC
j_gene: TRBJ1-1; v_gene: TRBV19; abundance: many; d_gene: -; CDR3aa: CASTDRSSLTEAFF; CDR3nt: TGTGCCAGTACGGACAGATCCTCCCTGACTGAAGCTTTCTTT
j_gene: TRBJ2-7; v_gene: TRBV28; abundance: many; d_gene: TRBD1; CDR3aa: CASSLWDSYEQYF; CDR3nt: TGTGCCAGCAGTTTGTGGGACAGCTACGAGCAGTACTTC
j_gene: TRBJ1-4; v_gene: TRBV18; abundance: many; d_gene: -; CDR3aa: CASSPVTNQGGEKLFF; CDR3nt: TGTGCCAGCTCACCTGTAACTAACCAGGGCGGTGAAAAACTGTTTTTT
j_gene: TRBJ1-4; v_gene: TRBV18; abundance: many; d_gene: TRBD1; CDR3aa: CASSPSGGTANEKLFF; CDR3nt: TGTGCCAGCTCCCCCTCAGGGGGGACGGCTAATGAAAAACTGTTTTTT
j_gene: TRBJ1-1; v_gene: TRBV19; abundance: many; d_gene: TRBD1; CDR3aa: CASSEQGREAFF; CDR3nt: TGTGCCAGTAGTGAACAGGGGCGTGAAGCTTTCTTT
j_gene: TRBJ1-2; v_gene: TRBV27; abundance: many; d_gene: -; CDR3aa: CASSLGAGKLVYTF; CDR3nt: TGTGCCAGCAGTTTGGGCGCCGGGAAATTAGTCTACACCTTC
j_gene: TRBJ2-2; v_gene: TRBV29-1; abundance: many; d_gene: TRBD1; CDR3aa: CSVPGTGGATGELFF; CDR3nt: TGCAGCGTTCCCGGGACAGGGGGCGCAACCGGGGAGCTGTTTTTT
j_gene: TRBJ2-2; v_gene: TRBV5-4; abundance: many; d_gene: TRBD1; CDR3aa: CASRGQGTPNTGELFF; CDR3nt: TGTGCCAGCAGGGGACAGGGGACTCCGAACACCGGGGAGCTGTTTTTT
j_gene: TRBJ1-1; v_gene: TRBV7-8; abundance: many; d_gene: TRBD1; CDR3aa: CASSYAGGTEAFF; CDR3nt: TGTGCCAGCAGCTACGCAGGGGGGACTGAAGCTTTCTTT
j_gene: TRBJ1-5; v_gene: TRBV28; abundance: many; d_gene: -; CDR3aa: CASSHGGAGQPQHF; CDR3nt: TGTGCCAGCAGCCACGGCGGGGCAGGGCAGCCCCAGCATTTT
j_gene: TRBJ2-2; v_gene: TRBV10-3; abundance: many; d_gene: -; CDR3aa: CAISERTANTGELFF; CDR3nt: TGTGCCATCAGTGAGCGAACAGCGAACACCGGGGAGCTGTTTTTT
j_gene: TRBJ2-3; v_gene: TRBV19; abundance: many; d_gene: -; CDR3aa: CASSISGTYTQYF; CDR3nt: TGTGCCAGTAGTATCTCAGGAACCTATACGCAGTATTTT
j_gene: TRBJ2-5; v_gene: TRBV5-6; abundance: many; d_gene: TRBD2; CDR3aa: CASSLRTSQETQYF; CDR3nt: TGTGCCAGCAGCTTGCGGACTAGTCAAGAGACCCAGTACTTC
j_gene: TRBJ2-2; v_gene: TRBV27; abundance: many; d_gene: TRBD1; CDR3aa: CASGRGPRELFF; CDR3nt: TGTGCCAGCGGCAGGGGGCCAAGGGAGCTGTTTTTT
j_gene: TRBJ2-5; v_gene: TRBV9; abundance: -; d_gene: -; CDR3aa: CASRRKSQETQYF; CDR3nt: TGTGCCAGCAGGCGGAAAAGCCAAGAGACCCAGTACTTC
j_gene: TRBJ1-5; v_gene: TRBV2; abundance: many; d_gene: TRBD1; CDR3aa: CASSEDRKDQPQHF; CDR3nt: TGTGCCAGCAGTGAGGACAGGAAAGATCAGCCCCAGCATTTT
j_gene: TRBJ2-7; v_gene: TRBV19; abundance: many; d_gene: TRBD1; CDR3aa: CASTPPGQGRNEQYF; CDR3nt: TGTGCCAGTACCCCGCCGGGACAGGGACGAAACGAGCAGTACTTC
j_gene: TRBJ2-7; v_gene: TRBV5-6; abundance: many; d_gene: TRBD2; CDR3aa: CASSLGLAASYEQYF; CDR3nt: TGTGCCAGCAGCTTGGGACTAGCGGCCTCCTACGAGCAGTACTTC
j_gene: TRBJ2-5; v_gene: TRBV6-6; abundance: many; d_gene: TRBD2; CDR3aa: CASNLGTSQTQYF; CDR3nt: TGTGCCAGCAACCTCGGGACTAGCCAGACCCAGTACTTC
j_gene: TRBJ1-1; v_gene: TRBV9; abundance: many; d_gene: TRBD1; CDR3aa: CASSPRQGTGTEAFF; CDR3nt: TGTGCCAGCAGCCCGAGACAGGGGACGGGGACTGAAGCTTTCTTT
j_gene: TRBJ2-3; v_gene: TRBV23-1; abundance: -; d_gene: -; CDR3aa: CASSSNRSGNSTDTQYF; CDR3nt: TGCGCCAGCAGTTCGAACAGGTCCGGAAATAGCACAGATACGCAGTATTTT
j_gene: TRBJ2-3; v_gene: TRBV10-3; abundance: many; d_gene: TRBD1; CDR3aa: CAISGRSGGRTDTQYF; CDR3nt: TGTGCCATCAGTGGAAGGTCAGGGGGTCGCACAGATACGCAGTATTTT
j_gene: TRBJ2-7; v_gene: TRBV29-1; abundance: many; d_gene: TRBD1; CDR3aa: CSVRTGAREQYF; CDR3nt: TGCAGCGTCCGGACAGGTGCTAGGGAGCAGTACTTC
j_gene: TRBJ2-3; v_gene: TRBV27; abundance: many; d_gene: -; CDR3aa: CASSFGGTDTQYF; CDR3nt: TGTGCCAGCAGTTTTGGAGGCACAGATACGCAGTATTTT
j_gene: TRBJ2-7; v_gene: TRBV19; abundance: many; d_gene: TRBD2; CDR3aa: CASSYGAGGGRLGYEQYF; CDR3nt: TGTGCCAGTAGTTATGGTGCGGGAGGAGGTAGGCTAGGCTACGAGCAGTACTTC
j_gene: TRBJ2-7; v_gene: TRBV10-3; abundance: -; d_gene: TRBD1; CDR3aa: CAISEGQGLEQYF; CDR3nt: TGTGCCATCAGCGAGGGACAGGGCCTCGAGCAGTACTTC
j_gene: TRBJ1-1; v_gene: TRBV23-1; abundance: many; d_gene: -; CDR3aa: CASSLPDLNTRSGTEAFF; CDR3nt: TGCGCCAGCAGCCTACCGGATCTGAACACACGATCGGGCACTGAAGCTTTCTTT
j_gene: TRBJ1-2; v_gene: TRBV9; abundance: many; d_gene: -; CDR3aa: CASSAAGGRVGYGYTF; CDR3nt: TGTGCCAGCAGCGCAGCGGGGGGGCGGGTAGGCTATGGCTACACCTTC
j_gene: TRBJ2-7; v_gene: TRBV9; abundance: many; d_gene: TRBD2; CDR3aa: CASSVGTSGGGYEQYF; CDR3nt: TGTGCCAGCAGCGTAGGGACTAGCGGGGGAGGGTACGAGCAGTACTTC
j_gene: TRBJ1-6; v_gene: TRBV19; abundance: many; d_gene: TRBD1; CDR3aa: CASTNTLQGNNSPLHF; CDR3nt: TGTGCCAGCACTAACACGCTACAGGGGAACAATTCACCCCTCCACTTT
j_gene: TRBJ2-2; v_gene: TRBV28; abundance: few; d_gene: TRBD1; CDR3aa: CASSLLGGSGGGELFF; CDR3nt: TGTGCCAGCAGTTTATTAGGCGGCTCAGGGGGCGGGGAGCTGTTTTTT
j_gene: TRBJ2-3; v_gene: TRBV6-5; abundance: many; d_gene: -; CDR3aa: CASSSKQGFNTDTQYF; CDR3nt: TGTGCCAGCAGTTCTAAACAGGGATTTAACACAGATACGCAGTATTTT
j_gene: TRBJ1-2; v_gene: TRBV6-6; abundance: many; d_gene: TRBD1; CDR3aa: CASSYLGTANAFYTF; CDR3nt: TGTGCCAGCAGTTACCTCGGGACAGCCAATGCCTTCTACACCTTC
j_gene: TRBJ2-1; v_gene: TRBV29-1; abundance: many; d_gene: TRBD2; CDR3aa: CSVEFGGVDEQFF; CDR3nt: TGCAGCGTTGAATTTGGGGGGGTGGATGAGCAGTTCTTC
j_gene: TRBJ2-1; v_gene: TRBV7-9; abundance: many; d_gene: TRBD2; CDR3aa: CASGLSGDINEQFF; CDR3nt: TGTGCCAGCGGTCTTAGCGGGGACATCAATGAGCAGTTCTTC
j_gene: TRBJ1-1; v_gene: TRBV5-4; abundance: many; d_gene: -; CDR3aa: CASSLVTGTVMNTEAFF; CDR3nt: TGTGCCAGCAGCTTGGTTACAGGGACGGTAATGAACACTGAAGCTTTCTTT
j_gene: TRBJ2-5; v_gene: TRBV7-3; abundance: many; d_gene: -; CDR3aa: CASSLTGGIGETQYF; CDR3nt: TGTGCCAGCAGCTTAACAGGAGGTATAGGAGAGACCCAGTACTTC
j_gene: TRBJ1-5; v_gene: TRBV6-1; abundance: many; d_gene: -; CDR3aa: CASTIGTNQPQHF; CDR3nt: TGTGCCAGCACCATAGGGACTAATCAGCCCCAGCATTTT
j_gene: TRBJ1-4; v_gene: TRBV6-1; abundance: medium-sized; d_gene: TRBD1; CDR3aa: CASSDWTGGDEKLFF; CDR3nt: TGTGCCAGCAGTGATTGGACAGGGGGGGATGAAAAACTGTTTTTT
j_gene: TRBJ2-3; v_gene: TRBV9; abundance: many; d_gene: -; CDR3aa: CASSQDPWGTDTQYF; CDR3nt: TGTGCCAGCAGCCAGGATCCGTGGGGCACAGATACGCAGTATTTT
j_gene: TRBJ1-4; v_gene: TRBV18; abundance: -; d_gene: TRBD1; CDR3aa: CASSLPIPGQGARQEKLFF; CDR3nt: TGTGCCAGCTCACTTCCTATCCCGGGACAGGGGGCGCGGCAGGAAAAACTGTTTTTT
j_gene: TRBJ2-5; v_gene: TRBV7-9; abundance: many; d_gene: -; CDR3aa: CASSWASLETQYF; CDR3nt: TGTGCCAGCAGCTGGGCCAGCCTAGAGACCCAGTACTTC